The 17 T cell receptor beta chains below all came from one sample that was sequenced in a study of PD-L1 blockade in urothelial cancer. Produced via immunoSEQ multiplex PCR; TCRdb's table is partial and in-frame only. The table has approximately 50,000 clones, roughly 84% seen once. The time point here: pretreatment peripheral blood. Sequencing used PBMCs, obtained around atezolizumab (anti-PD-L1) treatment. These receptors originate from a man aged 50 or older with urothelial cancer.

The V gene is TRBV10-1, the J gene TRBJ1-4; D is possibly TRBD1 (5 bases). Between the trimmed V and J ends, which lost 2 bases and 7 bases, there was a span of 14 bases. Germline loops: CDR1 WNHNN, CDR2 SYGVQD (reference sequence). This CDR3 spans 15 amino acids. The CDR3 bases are TGCGCCAGCAGTGAGCCTCGGACACGGCGTGAAAAACTGTTTTTT. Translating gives CASSEPRTRREKLFF.

The CDR3 sequence: CASSLGQGGYEQYF. The CDR3 nucleotides read TGTGCCAGCAGCTTGGGACAGGGGGGCTACGAGCAGTACTTC. The gene calls are TRBV5-6 and TRBJ2-7, with 9 nucleotides matching TRBD1. Trimming cost V 0 bases and J 3 bases; bases outside gene matches: 1. CDR1 and CDR2 from the germline V gene are SGHDT and YYEEEE. The CDR3 has 14 amino acids.

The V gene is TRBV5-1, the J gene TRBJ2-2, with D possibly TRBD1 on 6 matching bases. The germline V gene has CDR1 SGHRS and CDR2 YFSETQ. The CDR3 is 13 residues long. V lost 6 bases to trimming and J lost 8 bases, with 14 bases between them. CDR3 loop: CASTEYTGGELFF. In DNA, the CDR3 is TGCGCCAGCACCGAATACACAGGGGGGGAGCTGTTTTTT.

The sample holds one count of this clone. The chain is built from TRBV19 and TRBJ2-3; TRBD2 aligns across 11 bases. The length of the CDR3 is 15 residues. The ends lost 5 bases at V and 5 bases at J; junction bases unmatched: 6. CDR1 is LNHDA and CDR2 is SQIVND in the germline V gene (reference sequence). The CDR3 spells CASSRLAGWRDTQYF. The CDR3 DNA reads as TGTGCCAGTAGTCGACTAGCGGGGTGGAGAGATACGCAGTATTTT.

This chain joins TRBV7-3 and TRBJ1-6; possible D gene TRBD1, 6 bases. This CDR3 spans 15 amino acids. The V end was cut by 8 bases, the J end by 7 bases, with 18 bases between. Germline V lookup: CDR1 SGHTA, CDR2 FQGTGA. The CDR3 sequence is CASAVGGGPNSPLHF. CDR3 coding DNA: TGTGCCAGCGCAGTGGGGGGGGGCCCAAATTCACCCCTCCACTTT. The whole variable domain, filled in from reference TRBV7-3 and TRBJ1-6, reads GAGVSQTPSNKVTEKGKYVELRCDPISGHTALYWYRQSLGQGPEFLIYFQGTGAADDSGLPNDRFFAVRPEGSVSTLKIQRTERGDSAVYLCASAVGGGPNSPLHFGNGTRLTVT.

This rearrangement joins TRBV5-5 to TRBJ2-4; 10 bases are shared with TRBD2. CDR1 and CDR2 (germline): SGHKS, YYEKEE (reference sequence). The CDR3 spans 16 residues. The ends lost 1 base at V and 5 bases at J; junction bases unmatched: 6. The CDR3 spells CASSLRAGGAQNIQYF. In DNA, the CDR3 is TGTGCCAGCAGCTTGAGAGCGGGAGGGGCCCAAAACATTCAGTACTTC.

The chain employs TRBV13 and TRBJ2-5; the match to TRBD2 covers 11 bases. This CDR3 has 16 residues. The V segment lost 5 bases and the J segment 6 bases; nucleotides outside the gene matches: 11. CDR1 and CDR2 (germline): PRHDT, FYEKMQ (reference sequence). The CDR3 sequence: CASSPLAGGPGKTQYF. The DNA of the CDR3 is TGTGCCAGCAGCCCCTTAGCGGGGGGGCCGGGAAAGACCCAGTACTTC.

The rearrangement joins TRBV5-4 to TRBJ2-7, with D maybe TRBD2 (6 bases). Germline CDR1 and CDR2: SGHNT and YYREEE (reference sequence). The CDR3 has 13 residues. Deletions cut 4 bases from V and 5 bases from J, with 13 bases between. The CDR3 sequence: CASSLARGNEQYF. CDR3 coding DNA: TGTGCCAGCAGCCTAGCCCGGGGGAACGAGCAGTACTTC. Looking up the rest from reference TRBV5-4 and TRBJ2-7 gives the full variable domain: ETGVTQSPTHLIKTRGQQVTLRCSSQSGHNTVSWYQQALGQGPQFIFQYYREEENGRGNFPPRFSGLQFPNYSSELNVNALELDDSALYLCASSLARGNEQYFGPGTRLTVT.

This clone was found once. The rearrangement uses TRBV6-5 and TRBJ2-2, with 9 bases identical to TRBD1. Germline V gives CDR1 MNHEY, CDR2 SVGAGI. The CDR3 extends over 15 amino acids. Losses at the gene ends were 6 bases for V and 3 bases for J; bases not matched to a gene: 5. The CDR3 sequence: CASRNRGLDTGELFF. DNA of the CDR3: TGTGCCAGCAGGAACAGGGGGCTTGACACCGGGGAGCTGTTTTTT.

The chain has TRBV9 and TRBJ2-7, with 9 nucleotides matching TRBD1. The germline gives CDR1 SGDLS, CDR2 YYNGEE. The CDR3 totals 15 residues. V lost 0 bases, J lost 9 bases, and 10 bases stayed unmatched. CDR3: CASSVEQGALGVQYF. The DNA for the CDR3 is TGTGCCAGCAGCGTAGAACAGGGGGCGCTGGGGGTGCAGTACTTC.

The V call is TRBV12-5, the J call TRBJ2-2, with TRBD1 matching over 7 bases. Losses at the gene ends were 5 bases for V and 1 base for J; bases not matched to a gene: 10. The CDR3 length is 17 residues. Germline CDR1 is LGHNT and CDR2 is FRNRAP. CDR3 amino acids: CASGTKPGTVNTGELFF. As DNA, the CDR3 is TGTGCTAGTGGTACCAAACCCGGGACAGTGAACACCGGGGAGCTGTTTTTT.

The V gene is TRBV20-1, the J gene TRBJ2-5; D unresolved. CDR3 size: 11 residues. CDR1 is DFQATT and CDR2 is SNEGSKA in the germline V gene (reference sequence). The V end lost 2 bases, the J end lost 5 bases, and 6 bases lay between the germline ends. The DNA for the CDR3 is TGCAGTGCTAGACCGGAGGAGACCCAGTACTTC. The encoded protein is CSARPEETQYF.

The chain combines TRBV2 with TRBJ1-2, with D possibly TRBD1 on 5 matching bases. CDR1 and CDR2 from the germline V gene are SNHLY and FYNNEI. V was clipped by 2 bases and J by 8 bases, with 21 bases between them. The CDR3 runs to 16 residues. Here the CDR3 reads CASSENLGQGLGGYTF. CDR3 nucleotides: TGTGCCAGCAGTGAAAATTTGGGGCAGGGTTTGGGCGGCTACACCTTC.

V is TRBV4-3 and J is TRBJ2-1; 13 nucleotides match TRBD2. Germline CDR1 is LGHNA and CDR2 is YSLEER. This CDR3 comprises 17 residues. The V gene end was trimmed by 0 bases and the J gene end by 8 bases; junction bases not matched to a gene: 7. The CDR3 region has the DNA TGCGCCAGCAGCCAAGAACTAGCGGGAGGGCCGGTGGATGAGCAGTTCTTC. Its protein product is CASSQELAGGPVDEQFF.

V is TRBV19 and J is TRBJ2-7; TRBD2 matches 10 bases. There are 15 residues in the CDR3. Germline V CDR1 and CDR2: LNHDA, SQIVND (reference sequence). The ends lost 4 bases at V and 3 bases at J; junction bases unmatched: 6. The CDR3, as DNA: TGTGCCAGTAGTACCTCCGGGACTAGCGTCTACGAGCAGTACTTC. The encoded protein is CASSTSGTSVYEQYF.

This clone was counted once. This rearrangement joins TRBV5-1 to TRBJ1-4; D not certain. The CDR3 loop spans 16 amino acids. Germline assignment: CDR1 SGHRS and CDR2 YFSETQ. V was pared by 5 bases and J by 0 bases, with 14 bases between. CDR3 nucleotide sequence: TGCGCCAGCAGTCTTGGTGTGGCCTCAACTAATGAAAAACTGTTTTTT. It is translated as CASSLGVASTNEKLFF.

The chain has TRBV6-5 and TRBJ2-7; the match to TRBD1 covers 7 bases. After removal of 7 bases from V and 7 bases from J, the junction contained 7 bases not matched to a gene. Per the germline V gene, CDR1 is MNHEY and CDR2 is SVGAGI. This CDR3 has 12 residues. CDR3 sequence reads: CASKGGGREQYF. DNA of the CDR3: TGTGCCAGCAAAGGGGGCGGCAGGGAGCAGTACTTC.